The clone carrying this TCR beta chain showed up just a few times. Its antigen is undetermined. This record comes from a study of vaccination effects on CD4 cells after COVID-19. Across the whole study: Participants completed two doses of the BNT162b2 or mRNA-1273 vaccine.

Repertoires were generated with immunoSEQ multiplex PCR, while TCRdb's copy carries only in-frame clones and drops some. The sample carries 28,000 or so clones, approximately 76% recorded once. The length of the CDR3 is 14 residues. V dropped 6 bases and J dropped 0 bases, with 12 bases sitting between them. Germline CDR1 and CDR2: SSHAT and FNYEAQ (reference sequence). Sequencing in the ViraFEST assay came after antigen-specific CD4+ T cells had been expanded with viral peptide pools, which were used to stimulate PBMC. Following 10 days of culture, CD4+ T cells were isolated. Each vaccine recipient was nucleocapsid antibody negative and had no prior SARS-CoV-2 infection.

The sample was CD4+ T cells from PBMCs cultured with SARS-CoV-2 spike peptides, taken before COVID-19 vaccination. The chain uses TRBV7-7 and TRBJ2-7; a possible D gene is TRBD2 (6 bases). The receptor comes from a human donor who received a COVID-19 vaccine. The CDR3 region has the DNA TGTGCCAGCAGGCGGAGGGGAAGCTCCTACGAGCAGTACTTC. It translates to CASRRRGSSYEQYF.